The entry below describes one T cell receptor (beta chain). Its antigen is unknown. The sample originates from a study of PD-1 blockade in classical Hodgkin lymphoma. The wider study: Intravenous delivery of nivolumab at 3 mg/kg to patients occurred every 2 weeks.

All patients experienced relapse after autologous stem cell transplantation, and brentuximab vedotin exposure was variable. With V trimmed by 8 bases and J by 3 bases, 6 bases remained unmatched. The CDR3 covers 13 residues. Germline lookup yields CDR1 MGHDK and CDR2 SYGVNS. Whole-study results and caveats: By cycle point C4D1, TCR diversity had risen significantly in CD4+ cells (but not CD8+ cells).

The repertoire was sequenced with immunoSEQ multiplex PCR; TCRdb's copy has only in-frame clones and lacks some. The repertoire has tens of thousands of clones, more than 75% of them found once; the top ten carry under 6.5%. This receptor was identified in a human donor with classical Hodgkin lymphoma. Sequenced material: peripheral blood mononuclear cells (PBMCs), taken before the second cycle of nivolumab. The rearrangement uses TRBV25-1 and TRBJ1-2; 7 positions agree with TRBD1. Here the CDR3 reads CASHKGADYGYTF. In DNA form, the CDR3 reads TGTGCCAGCCACAAGGGGGCGGACTATGGCTACACCTTC.